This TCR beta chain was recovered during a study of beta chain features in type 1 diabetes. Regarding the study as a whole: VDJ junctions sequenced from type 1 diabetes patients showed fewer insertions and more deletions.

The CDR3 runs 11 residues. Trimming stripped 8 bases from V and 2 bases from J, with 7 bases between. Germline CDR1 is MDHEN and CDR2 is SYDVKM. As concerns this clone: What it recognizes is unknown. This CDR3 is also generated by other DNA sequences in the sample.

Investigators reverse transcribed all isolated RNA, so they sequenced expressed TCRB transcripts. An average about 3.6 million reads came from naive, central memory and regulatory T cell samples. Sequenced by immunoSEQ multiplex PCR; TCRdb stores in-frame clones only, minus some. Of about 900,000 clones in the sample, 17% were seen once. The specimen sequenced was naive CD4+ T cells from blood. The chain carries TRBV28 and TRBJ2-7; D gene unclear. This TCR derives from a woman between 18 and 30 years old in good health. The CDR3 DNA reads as TGTGCCAGCTTTGGTGCCTACGAGCAGTACTTC. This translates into CASFGAYEQYF.